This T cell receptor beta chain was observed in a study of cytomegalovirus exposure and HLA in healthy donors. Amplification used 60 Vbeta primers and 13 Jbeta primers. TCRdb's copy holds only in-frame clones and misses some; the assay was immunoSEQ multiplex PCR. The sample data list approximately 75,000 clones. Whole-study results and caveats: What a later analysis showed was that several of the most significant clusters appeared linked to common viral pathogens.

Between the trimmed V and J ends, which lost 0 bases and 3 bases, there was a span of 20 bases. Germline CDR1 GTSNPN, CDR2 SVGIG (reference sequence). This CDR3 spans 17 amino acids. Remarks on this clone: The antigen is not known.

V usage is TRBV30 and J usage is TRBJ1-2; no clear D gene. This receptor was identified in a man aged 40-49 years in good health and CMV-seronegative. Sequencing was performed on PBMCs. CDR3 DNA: TGTGCCTGGAGTGTACGTAGGAAGGAACGGGTAGACTATGGCTACACCTTC. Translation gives CAWSVRRKERVDYGYTF. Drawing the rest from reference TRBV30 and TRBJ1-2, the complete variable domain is SQTIHQWPATLVQPVGSPLSLECTVEGTSNPNLYWYRQAAGRGLQLLFYSVGIGQISSEVPQNLSASRPQDRQFILSSKKLLLSDSGFYLCAWSVRRKERVDYGYTFGSGTRLTVV.